The TCR beta chain described here comes from a study of radiation and T cells in renal cell carcinoma. The CDR3 runs to 13 residues. Germline loops: CDR1 LNHDA, CDR2 SQIVND (reference sequence). V was shortened by 4 bases and J by 1 base, with 6 bases between the two germline ends. Time point denoted: blood 2 weeks post-SBRT. Regarding treatment: 15 Gy SBRT to primary tumor, nephrectomy 4 weeks later. The method was immunoSEQ multiplex PCR; TCRdb's version includes in-frame clones alone and lacks a portion of them. The sample yields tens of thousands of clones, 75% to 85% seen once. V usage is TRBV19 and J usage is TRBJ2-3; D perhaps matches TRBD2 (6 bases). The TCR originated in a woman in her seventies with renal cell carcinoma. This material consisted of blood, taken from a patient whose treatment included radiotherapy and nephrectomy. CDR3 nucleotide sequence: TGTGCCAGTAGTACGGGGGGCACAGATACGCAGTATTTT. It is translated as CASSTGGTDTQYF.